Below, 5 T cell receptor beta chains from the same sample are listed, as sequenced in a study of blood T cell repertoires in COVID-19. Sequencing was performed with immunoSEQ multiplex PCR; in TCRdb, only in-frame clones are kept and a portion is missing. The sample has 200,000 to 250,000 clones, about four fifths seen once; the top ten hold roughly 10%. Material for sequencing was peripheral blood. Receptor source: an elderly woman with acute or convalescent COVID-19.

This chain connects TRBV7-2 to TRBJ1-5; D call uncertain. Deletions cut 3 bases from V and 6 bases from J, with 9 bases between. The length of the CDR3 is 13 residues. The germline V gene has CDR1 SGHTA and CDR2 FQGNSA. The CDR3 nucleotides read TGTGCCAGCAGCTTTGCGGCCTCTCAGCCCCAGCATTTT. It translates to CASSFAASQPQHF. Supplemented by reference TRBV7-2 and TRBJ1-5, the full variable domain reads GAGVSQSPSNKVTEKGKDVELRCDPISGHTALYWYRQSLGQGLEFLIYFQGNSAPDKSGLPSDRFSAERTGGSVSTLTIQRTQQEDSAVYLCASSFAASQPQHFGDGTRLSIL.

The rearrangement joins TRBV12-5 to TRBJ2-7, with D tentatively TRBD1 (5 bases). This CDR3 region has 15 residues. Trimming stripped 2 bases from V and 1 base from J, with 12 bases between. Germline assignment: CDR1 LGHNT and CDR2 FRNRAP. CDR3 region: CASGLRQGLSYEQYF. The CDR3 nucleotides are TGTGCTAGTGGTTTGAGGCAGGGCCTATCCTACGAGCAGTACTTC.

The chain couples TRBV19 to TRBJ2-6, with no clear D. The CDR3 loop spans 14 amino acids. Per germline, CDR1 LNHDA and CDR2 SQIVND (reference sequence). Trimming took 6 bases from V and 2 from J, leaving 8 bases between them. The CDR3 DNA is TGTGCCAGTAGGTTGAGGACTGGGGCCAACGTCCTGACTTTC. This translates into CASRLRTGANVLTF. Together with reference TRBV19 and TRBJ2-6, the CDR3 gives the full variable domain: DGGITQSPKYLFRKEGQNVTLSCEQNLNHDAMYWYRQDPGQGLRLIYYSQIVNDFQKGDIAEGYSVSREKKESFPLTVTSAQKNPTAFYLCASRLRTGANVLTFGAGSRLTVL.

This clone was recorded many times. The chain is built from TRBV6-1 and TRBJ1-1; TRBD1 agrees at 8 bases. After removal of 10 bases from V and 1 base from J, the junction contained 2 bases not matched to a gene. The germline CDR1 and CDR2 sequences are MNHNS and SASEGT. CDR3 length: 12 amino acids. This CDR3 is CATGQGNTEAFF. Here the CDR3 DNA reads TGTGCCACCGGACAGGGGAACACTGAAGCTTTCTTT.

V is TRBV5-1 and J is TRBJ2-5; perhaps TRBD2 as D (6 bases). The CDR3 loop spans 14 amino acids. The V end was cut by 3 bases, the J end by 2 bases, with 11 bases between. In germline, CDR1 is SGHRS, CDR2 YFSETQ. The CDR3 sequence is CASSSVLAQETQYF. The CDR3 nucleotides read TGCGCCAGCAGCTCCGTACTAGCTCAAGAGACCCAGTACTTC.